The T cell receptor (beta chain) described here comes from a study of shared clonotypes between healthy human individuals (TCRdb year 2020). Study-level background: The cohort included a few men and two women between 18 and 49 years of age. For each donor, three plates each were used for CD4 naive and CD4 memory, two plates were used for CD8 naive, and one plate was used for CD8 memory. Blood TCR repertoires of about 5 healthy adults were deeply sequenced to estimate repertoire size and the extent of clonotype sharing between individuals. Different laboratories and diverse techniques were used to prepare libraries and sequence TCR repertoires, to increase sequencing depth and limit assay-specific biases. Per donor, leukapheresis produced somewhere between about 0.8 and 9.5 billion PBMCs.

CD8 naive samples consisted of CD45RO-negative cells that were positively selected for CCR7, yielding a CD45RA+CCR7+ population without TemRA cells. The donors were healthy, HIV-negative adults with no recently reported acute infections or vaccinations. Only Caucasian adults living in Nashville, Tennessee, USA were represented among the donors. Blood was collected by leukapheresis, and PBMCs were isolated by Ficoll-Histopaque density gradient centrifugation and then cryopreserved in liquid nitrogen vapor phase. Analytical flow cytometry was used to check the purity and quantity of every magnetically sorted T cell population. Genomic DNA was isolated from every sorted fraction and measured by UV absorbance on a Nanodrop 2000c. TCR CDR3 regions were amplified from genomic DNA by multiplex PCR using the deep immunoSEQ assay. Extracted genomic DNA from each cell subset was spread evenly across all wells of several immunoSEQ 96-well plates, with each plate serving as a replicate. For sorted subsets, 200 ng of genomic DNA, equivalent to 25,000 to 30,000 T cell genomes, went into each replicate PCR. Purified libraries were quantified with a Qubit 3.0 fluorometer, sized on a Bioanalyzer 2100, and re-quantified with the KAPA Library Quantification kit. Every immunoSEQ 96-well plate was sequenced on a separate single-read 150-cycle Illumina NextSeq 550 flow cell. In the authors' own workflow: Because the immunoSEQ output included only junctional sequences and no quality scores, the filtering could not be the same as the filtering used for full-length reads. To assign V/J genes and CDR3, sequences were annotated against IMGT germline references using PyIR, a Python wrapper for IgBLAST v1.9. Any read was removed if the V/J assignment was weak (E-value above 1e-6), the CDR3 was missing, or the read contained stop codons, out-of-frame junctions, or ambiguous translated residues. V3J clonotypes were defined as sequences sharing an identical inferred V gene, J gene, and CDR3 amino acid sequence. Percentage overlap between repertoires was computed as shared unique clonotypes divided by the size of the smaller repertoire. Richness of each repertoire was evaluated using RTK rarefaction, the Chao1 estimator, and Recon v2.1 estimates of unobserved clonotypes. Generation probabilities were computed with OLGA for all TCRbeta clonotypes obtained by the gDNA method from a few donors. TCRdb holds this immuneACCESS table with in-frame rearrangements only. Some clones are missing; in checked studies, unresolved V genes explain under half, and the rest has no known cause. That table supplies the V and J calls and clone size; D and trimming were determined from the DNA. Across this sample there are around 560,000 clones, with 85% to 95% seen only once. The ten largest account for over 0.09% of the sample.

A word on this clone: The antigen it recognizes is unknown. No clone much larger than this one lies a single base away; base qualities are absent.

The research as a whole found: Sampling was limited to blood, and TCR repertoires in tissue likely differ from TCR repertoires in blood. When a handful of donors were compared, the shared fraction of clonotypes was roughly 4.8% for naive CD4, 3% to 4% for naive CD8, about 2.4% for memory CD4, and less than 0.45% for memory CD8. Naive subsets generally had larger estimated clonotype richness than memory subsets. Rarefaction of sorted-subset datasets indicated incomplete sequencing despite the large sequencing depth. The genetic and exposure-history diversity represented was limited by the small number of donors. Pairwise subsampling indicated that sequencing depth was expected to affect the degree of clonotype sharing among donors. Clonotypes shared by all four sorted-subset donors showed higher generation probabilities than non-shared clonotypes.

The germline V gene (reference sequence) provides CDR1 MNHEY and CDR2 SMNVEV. Trimming removed 3 bases from V and 0 bases from J, leaving 7 bases between the germline ends. Taken from cysteine to phenylalanine, the CDR3 has 14 residues. Only CDR3 DNA is held: 42 bases, read in frame from base 1. The chain links TRBV27 with TRBJ2-3, with no confident D gene call. Material for sequencing was naive CD8+ T cells sorted from blood. What the cell subset or site label conveys for this sample: CD45RA+CCR7+. This receptor was identified in a woman aged 25-40 years in good health. The DNA sequence follows: TGTGCCAGCAGTTTGAGGTCTAGCACAGATACGCAGTATTTT. It encodes CASSLRSSTDTQYF.